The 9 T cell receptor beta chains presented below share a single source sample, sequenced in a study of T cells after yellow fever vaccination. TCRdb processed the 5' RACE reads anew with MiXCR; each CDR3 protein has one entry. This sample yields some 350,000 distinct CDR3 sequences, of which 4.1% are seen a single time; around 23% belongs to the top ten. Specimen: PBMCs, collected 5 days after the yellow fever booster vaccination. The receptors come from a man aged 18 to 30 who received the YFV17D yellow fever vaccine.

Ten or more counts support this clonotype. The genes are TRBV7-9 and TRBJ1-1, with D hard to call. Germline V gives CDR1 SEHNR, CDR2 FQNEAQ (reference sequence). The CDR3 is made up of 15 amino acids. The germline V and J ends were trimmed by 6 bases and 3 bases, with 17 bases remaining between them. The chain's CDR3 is CASRRTNGPDTEAFF. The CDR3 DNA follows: TGTGCCAGCAGACGAACCAACGGGCCCGACACTGAAGCTTTCTTT.

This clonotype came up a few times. CDR3 bases: TGCGCCAGCAGCTTGGCGTGGGTAAAGTCCAACGAGCAGTACTTC. It encodes CASSLAWVKSNEQYF. This chain joins TRBV5-1 and TRBJ2-7; D call uncertain. Germline V CDR1 and CDR2: SGHRS, YFSETQ. The CDR3 loop spans 15 amino acids. V was trimmed by 0 bases and J by 5 bases, leaving 15 bases between them.

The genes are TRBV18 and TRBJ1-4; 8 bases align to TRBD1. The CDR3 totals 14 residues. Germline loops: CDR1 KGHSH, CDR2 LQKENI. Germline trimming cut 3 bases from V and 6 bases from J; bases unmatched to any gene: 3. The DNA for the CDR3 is TGTGCCAGCTCACCGGACAGGGTTTATGAAAAACTGTTTTTT. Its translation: CASSPDRVYEKLFF.

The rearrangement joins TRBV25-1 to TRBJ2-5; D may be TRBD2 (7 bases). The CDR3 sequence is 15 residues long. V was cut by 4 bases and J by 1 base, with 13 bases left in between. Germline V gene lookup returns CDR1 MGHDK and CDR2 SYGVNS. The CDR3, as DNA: TGTGCCAGCAGTGGGTTAGGGGGGGTCCAAGAGACCCAGTACTTC. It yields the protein CASSGLGGVQETQYF.

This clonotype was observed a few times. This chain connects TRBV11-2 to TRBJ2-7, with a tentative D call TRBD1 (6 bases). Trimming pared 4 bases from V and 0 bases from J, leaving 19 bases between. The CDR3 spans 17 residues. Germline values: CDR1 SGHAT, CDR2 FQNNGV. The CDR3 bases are TGTGCCAGCAGCTGGGAATACAGGGATACCAGCTCCTACGAGCAGTACTTC. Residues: CASSWEYRDTSSYEQYF. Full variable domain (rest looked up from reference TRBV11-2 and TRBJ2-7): EAGVAQSPRYKIIEKRQSVAFWCNPISGHATLYWYQQILGQGPKLLIQFQNNGVVDDSQLPKDRFSAERLKGVDSTLKIQPAKLEDSAVYLCASSWEYRDTSSYEQYFGPGTRLTVT.

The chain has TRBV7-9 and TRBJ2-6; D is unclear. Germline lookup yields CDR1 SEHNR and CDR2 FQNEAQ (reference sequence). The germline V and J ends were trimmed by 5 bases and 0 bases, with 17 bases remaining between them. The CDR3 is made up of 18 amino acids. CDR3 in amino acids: CASSPNGVKSSGANVLTF. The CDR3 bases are TGTGCCAGCAGCCCCAATGGGGTTAAAAGCTCTGGGGCCAACGTCCTGACTTTC.

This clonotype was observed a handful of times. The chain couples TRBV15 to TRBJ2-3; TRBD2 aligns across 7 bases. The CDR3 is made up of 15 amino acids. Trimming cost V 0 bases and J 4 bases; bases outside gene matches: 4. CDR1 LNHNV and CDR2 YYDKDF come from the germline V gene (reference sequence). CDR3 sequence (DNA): TGTGCCACCAGCAGAGATTCGGCGGGGGCAGATACGCAGTATTTT. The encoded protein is CATSRDSAGADTQYF.

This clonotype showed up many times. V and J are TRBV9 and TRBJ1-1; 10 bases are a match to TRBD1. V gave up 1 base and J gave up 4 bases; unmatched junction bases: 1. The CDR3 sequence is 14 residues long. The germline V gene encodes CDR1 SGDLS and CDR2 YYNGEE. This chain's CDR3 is CASSVRTGGTEAFF. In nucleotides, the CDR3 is TGTGCCAGCAGCGTAAGGACAGGGGGCACTGAAGCTTTCTTT.

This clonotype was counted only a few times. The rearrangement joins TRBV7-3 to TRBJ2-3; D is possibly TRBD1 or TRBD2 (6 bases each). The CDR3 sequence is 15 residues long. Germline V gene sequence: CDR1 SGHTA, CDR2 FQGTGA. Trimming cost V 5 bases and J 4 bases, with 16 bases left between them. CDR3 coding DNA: TGTGCCAGCAGCCTAAGGGGGGACTGGTCAGATACGCAGTATTTT. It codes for CASSLRGDWSDTQYF.